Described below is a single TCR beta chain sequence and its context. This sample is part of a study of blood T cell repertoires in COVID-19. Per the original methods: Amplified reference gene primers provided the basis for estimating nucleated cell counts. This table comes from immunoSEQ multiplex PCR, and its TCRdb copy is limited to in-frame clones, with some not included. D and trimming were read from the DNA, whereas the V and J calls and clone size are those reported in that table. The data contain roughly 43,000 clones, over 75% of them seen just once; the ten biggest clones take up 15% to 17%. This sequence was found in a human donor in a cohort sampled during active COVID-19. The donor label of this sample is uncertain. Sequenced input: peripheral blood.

The DNA for the CDR3 is TGTGCCAGCAGCTTTACCGAGGGATACGAGCAGTACTTC. This sequence encodes CASSFTEGYEQYF. This chain links TRBV11-3 with TRBJ2-7, with D perhaps TRBD2 (5 bases). V lost 3 bases to trimming and J lost 4 bases, with 10 bases between them. The CDR3 extends over 13 amino acids. Germline lookup yields CDR1 SGHNT and CDR2 YENEEA.